This record covers a single TCR beta chain. The data are from a study of spatial heterogeneity in lung cancer. Documented time point: sample taken at primary tumor resection. Sequencing was performed on whole RNA extracted from tumor and nontumor lung tissue, or from frozen PBMC, and the material was left unsorted. Each CDR3 protein is one row after TCRdb ran MiXCR on the 5' RACE reads. Counted here are roughly 82,000 distinct CDR3 sequences, 10% to 15% occurring once; the ten biggest clones make up roughly 4.2%. Germline-derived CDR1 and CDR2 are SQVTM and ANQGSEA. Trimming pared 6 bases from V and 4 bases from J, leaving 16 bases between. This CDR3 has 14 residues.

This sequence joins TRBV29-1 and TRBJ1-5, with D maybe TRBD1 (5 bases). This receptor was obtained from a male donor with early-stage non-small cell lung cancer. Specimen: PBMCs, collected at surgery. In DNA form, the CDR3 reads TGCAGCGTAGCGTCGGGGGTCCCTAATCAGCCCCAGCATTTT. Its protein product is CSVASGVPNQPQHF.